A selection of T cell receptor beta chains follows, all from one sample in a study of blood T cell repertoires in COVID-19. Clones were read by immunoSEQ multiplex PCR, and TCRdb kept only the in-frame ones, dropping some. The sample comprises 140,000 to 150,000 clones, roughly 89% of which are singletons, and 2.5% to 3% rests with the top ten. The sample was peripheral blood. The receptors come from a man between 60 and 75 years old with active or convalescent COVID-19. CDR3s include the opening cysteine and the closing phenylalanine or tryptophan. The D gene is left open where the match is weak. Size values are once, few and many counts, or a class for expanded clones, and some rows have none.

abundance,j_gene,d_gene,v_gene,CDR3aa,CDR3nt
.,TRBJ2-2,TRBD2,TRBV14,CASSQDNRGAGELFF,TGTGCCAGCAGCCAAGATAATCGGGGGGCCGGGGAGCTGTTTTTT
.,TRBJ2-1,TRBD2,TRBV7-2,CASSLDGPSGRTKEFF,TGTGCCAGCAGCTTAGATGGGCCTAGCGGGAGGACCAAGGAGTTCTTC
.,TRBJ2-2,TRBD2,TRBV10-3,CAIPIAGGPTGELFF,TGTGCCATCCCCATAGCGGGAGGGCCTACCGGGGAGCTGTTTTTT
.,TRBJ1-1,.,TRBV18,CASSSEGPGGAEAFF,TGTGCCAGCTCATCAGAAGGCCCCGGAGGAGCTGAAGCTTTCTTT
few,TRBJ1-5,.,TRBV6-2/TRBV6-3,CASSMRVLGQPQHF,TGTGCCAGCAGTATGCGGGTTCTGGGTCAGCCCCAGCATTTT
.,TRBJ2-3,TRBD2,TRBV2,CASTLGTSGRTDTQYF,TGTGCCAGCACCCTCGGGACTAGCGGACGCACAGATACGCAGTATTTT
.,TRBJ1-2,TRBD1,TRBV2,CASNGQGKDYGYTF,TGTGCCAGCAACGGACAGGGCAAAGACTATGGCTACACCTTC
.,TRBJ2-1,.,TRBV29-1,CSVAPGAIYNEQFF,TGCAGCGTTGCCCCAGGGGCTATCTACAATGAGCAGTTCTTC
.,TRBJ2-6,.,TRBV2,CASSEAGGHGANVLTF,TGTGCCAGCAGTGAAGCCGGAGGGCATGGGGCCAACGTCCTGACTTTC
.,TRBJ2-7,.,TRBV19,CASSIVARGGSEQYF,TGTGCCAGTAGTATCGTGGCCAGGGGTGGATCCGAGCAGTACTTC
.,TRBJ2-1,TRBD2,TRBV9,CASSGTSGGDVEQFF,TGTGCCAGCAGCGGCACTAGCGGGGGTGATGTGGAGCAGTTCTTC
.,TRBJ1-6,.,TRBV10-1,CASIKTLHF,TGCGCCAGCATTAAAACCCTCCACTTT
.,TRBJ1-2,.,TRBV4-3,CASSQDSDSYGYTF,TGCGCCAGCAGCCAAGATTCTGACAGCTATGGCTACACCTTC
.,TRBJ2-3,TRBD2,TRBV28,CASSWGTSRRTDTQYF,TGTGCCAGCAGTTGGGGGACTAGCCGACGCACAGATACGCAGTATTTT
.,TRBJ2-6,.,TRBV27,CASSISDRFSGANVLTF,TGTGCCAGCAGTATCTCCGACAGGTTCTCTGGGGCCAACGTCCTGACTTTC
.,TRBJ2-1,.,TRBV18,CASSPPGGPNNEQFF,TGTGCCAGCTCACCGCCCGGGGGGCCCAACAATGAGCAGTTCTTC
.,TRBJ1-5,TRBD1,TRBV6-2/TRBV6-3,CASSYPTGQGLWANQPQHF,TGTGCCAGCAGTTACCCAACGGGACAGGGTCTCTGGGCGAATCAGCCCCAGCATTTT
.,TRBJ1-5,.,TRBV28,CASSLHGDFSNQPQHF,TGTGCCAGCAGTTTACACGGAGACTTTAGCAATCAGCCCCAGCATTTT
.,TRBJ2-4,.,TRBV7-2,CASSSWGGLMAKNIQYF,TGTGCCAGCAGCAGTTGGGGGGGGCTCATGGCCAAAAACATTCAGTACTTC
.,TRBJ1-1,TRBD1,TRBV11-2,CASSRDRGMNTEAFF,TGTGCCAGCAGCCGGGACAGGGGAATGAACACTGAAGCTTTCTTT
.,TRBJ1-4,.,TRBV4-2,CASSQEFGRNNEKLFF,TGTGCCAGCAGCCAAGAGTTCGGCAGGAATAATGAAAAACTGTTTTTT
.,TRBJ2-5,.,TRBV11-2,CASSLEGVTRGPETQYF,TGTGCCAGCAGCTTAGAAGGTGTGACTAGAGGTCCCGAGACCCAGTACTTC
.,TRBJ2-5,.,TRBV18,CASSVQFQETQYF,TGTGCCAGCTCAGTGCAGTTCCAAGAGACCCAGTACTTC
.,TRBJ2-1,.,TRBV9,CASSSLSSDDEQFF,TGTGCCAGCAGCTCACTCTCGAGCGATGATGAGCAGTTCTTC
.,TRBJ2-5,TRBD1,TRBV18,CASSPPRTGGETQYF,TGTGCCAGCTCACCTCCGAGGACAGGGGGGGAGACCCAGTACTTC
.,TRBJ2-3,.,TRBV18,CASSPPPTDTQYF,TGTGCCAGCTCACCTCCCCCGACAGATACGCAGTATTTT
.,TRBJ2-2,TRBD1,TRBV6-2/TRBV6-3,CASSYGGTGRTGELFF,TGTGCCAGCAGTTACGGCGGGACAGGCCGGACCGGGGAGCTGTTTTTT